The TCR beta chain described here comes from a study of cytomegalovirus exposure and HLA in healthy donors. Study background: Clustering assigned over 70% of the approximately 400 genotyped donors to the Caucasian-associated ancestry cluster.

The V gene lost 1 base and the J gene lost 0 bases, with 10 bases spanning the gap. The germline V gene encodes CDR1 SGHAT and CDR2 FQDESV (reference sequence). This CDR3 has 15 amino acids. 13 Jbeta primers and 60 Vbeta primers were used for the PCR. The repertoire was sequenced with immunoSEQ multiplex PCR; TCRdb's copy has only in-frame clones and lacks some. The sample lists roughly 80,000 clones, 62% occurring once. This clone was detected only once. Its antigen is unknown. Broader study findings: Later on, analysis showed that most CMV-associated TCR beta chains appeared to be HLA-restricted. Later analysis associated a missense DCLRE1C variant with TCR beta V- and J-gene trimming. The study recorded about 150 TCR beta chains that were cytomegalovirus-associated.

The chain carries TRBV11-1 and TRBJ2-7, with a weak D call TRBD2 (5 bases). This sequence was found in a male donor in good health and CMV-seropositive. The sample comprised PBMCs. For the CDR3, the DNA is TGTGCCAGCAGCTTAGGGGGAGACTACTCCTACGAGCAGTACTTC. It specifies CASSLGGDYSYEQYF.